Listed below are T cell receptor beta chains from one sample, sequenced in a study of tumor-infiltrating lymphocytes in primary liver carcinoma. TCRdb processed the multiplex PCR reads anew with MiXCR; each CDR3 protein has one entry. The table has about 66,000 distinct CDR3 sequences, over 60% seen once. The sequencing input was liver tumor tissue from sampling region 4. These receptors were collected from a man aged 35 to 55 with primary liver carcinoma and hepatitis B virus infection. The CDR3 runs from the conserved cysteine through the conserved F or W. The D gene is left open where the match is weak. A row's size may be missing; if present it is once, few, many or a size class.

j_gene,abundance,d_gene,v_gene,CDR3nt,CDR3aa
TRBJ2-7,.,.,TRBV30,TGTGCCTGGAGTGAACAGGATCTAAACTCCTACGGGCAGTACTTT,CAWSEQDLNSYGQYF
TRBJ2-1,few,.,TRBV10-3,TGTGCCATTAGTGAGGCAACAGGGGCGGGGAATGAGCAGTTCTTC,CAISEATGAGNEQFF
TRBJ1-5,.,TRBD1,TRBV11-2,TGTGCCAGCAGCCCGGACAGGGGTAGCAATCAACCCCAGTACTTT,CASSPDRGSNQPQYF
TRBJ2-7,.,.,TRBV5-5,TGTGCCAGCAGCTACCCCCCCACCTTCGAAGGTATCGAGCAGTACTTC,CASSYPPTFEGIEQYF
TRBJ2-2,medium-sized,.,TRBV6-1,TGTGCCAGCAGTGAAATCGGATGGCAGGCCCTCGACGGGGAGCTGTTTTTT,CASSEIGWQALDGELFF
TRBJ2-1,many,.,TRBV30,TGTGCCTGGAGTCGCCAGCGGTTCAATGAGCAGTTCTTC,CAWSRQRFNEQFF
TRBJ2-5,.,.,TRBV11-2,TGTGCCAGCAGCTTAGGGAGTAGCGGCCCGGGGGAGACCCAGTACTTT,CASSLGSSGPGETQYF
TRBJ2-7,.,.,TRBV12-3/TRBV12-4,TGTGCCAGCAAAGACAGGGGAGGGGGCTCCTACGAGCAGTACTTC,CASKDRGGGSYEQYF
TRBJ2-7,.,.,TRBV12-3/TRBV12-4,TGTGCCAGCAGTTCCCTGTGGGGGCAGTACTTC,CASSSLWGQYF
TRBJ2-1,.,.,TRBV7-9,TGTGCCAGCGGCTTAGCATATCAGGGGCCTAAAGCAAATGAGCAGTTCTTC,CASGLAYQGPKANEQFF
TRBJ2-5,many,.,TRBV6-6,TGTGCCACCGCGGGGGCCCGGGAGACCCAGTACTTC,CATAGARETQYF
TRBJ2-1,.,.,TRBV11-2,TGTGCCAGTAGCTTAGACGTGAGGCAGTTCTTC,CASSLDVRQFF
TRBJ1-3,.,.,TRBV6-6,TGTGCCAACAGTTATGAGCAGAGCTCTGGAAACACCATATATTTT,CANSYEQSSGNTIYF
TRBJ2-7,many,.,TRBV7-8,TGTGCCAGCAGCTTGTCATCCACCTACGAGCAGTACTTC,CASSLSSTYEQYF
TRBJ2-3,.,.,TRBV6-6,TGTGCCATCAGTCCCATCGCGGGTGGAGTCACAGATCCGCAGTATTTC,CAISPIAGGVTDPQYF
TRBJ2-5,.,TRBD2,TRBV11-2,TGTGCCATCTGCCAAACTCATGGCGGGGGGATAGAGACCCAGTACTTC,CAICQTHGGGIETQYF
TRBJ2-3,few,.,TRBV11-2,TGTGCCAGCAGCGTTGGGGGAGGACCGGCAGATACGCAGTATTTT,CASSVGGGPADTQYF
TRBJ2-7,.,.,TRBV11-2,TGTGCCAGCGGCACACACGTTGGGAACGAGCAGTACTTC,CASGTHVGNEQYF
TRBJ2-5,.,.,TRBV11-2,TGTGCCAGCAGCCAAACTCCTGGAGGGGGGAAAGGGGCCCAGTGCTTC,CASSQTPGGGKGAQCF
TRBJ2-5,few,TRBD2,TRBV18,TGTGCCAGCTCACCGGTAGCGGGAGAGACCCAGTACTTC,CASSPVAGETQYF
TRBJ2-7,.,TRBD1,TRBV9,TGTGCCAGCAGCGTAACCGGGACAGACTATGAGCAGTACTTC,CASSVTGTDYEQYF
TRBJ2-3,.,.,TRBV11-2,TGTGAAAGCAGCCTCGAATACCAAAGCACAGGTACGCAATATTTT,CESSLEYQSTGTQYF
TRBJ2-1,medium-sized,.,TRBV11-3,TGTGCCAGCAGCTTAGAATGGGGGGAGCAGTTCTTC,CASSLEWGEQFF